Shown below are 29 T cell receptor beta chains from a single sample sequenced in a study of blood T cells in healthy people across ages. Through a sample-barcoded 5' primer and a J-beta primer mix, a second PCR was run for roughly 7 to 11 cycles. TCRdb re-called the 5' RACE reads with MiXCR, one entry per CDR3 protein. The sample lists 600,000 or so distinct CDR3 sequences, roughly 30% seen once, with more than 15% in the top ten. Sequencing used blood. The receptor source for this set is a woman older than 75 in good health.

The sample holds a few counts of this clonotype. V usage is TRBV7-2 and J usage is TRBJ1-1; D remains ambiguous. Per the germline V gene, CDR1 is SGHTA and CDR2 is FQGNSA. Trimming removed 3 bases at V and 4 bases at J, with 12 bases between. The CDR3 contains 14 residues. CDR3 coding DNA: TGTGCCAGCAGCTTCGGGTCCACCGGCACTGAAGCTTTCTTT. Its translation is CASSFGSTGTEAFF.

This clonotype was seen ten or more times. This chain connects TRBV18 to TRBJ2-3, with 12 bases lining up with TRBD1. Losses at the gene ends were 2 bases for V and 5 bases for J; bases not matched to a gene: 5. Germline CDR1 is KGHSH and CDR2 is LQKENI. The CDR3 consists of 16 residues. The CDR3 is CASSPMGQGAGDTQYF. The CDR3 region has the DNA TGTGCCAGCTCACCAATGGGACAGGGGGCAGGAGATACGCAGTATTTT.

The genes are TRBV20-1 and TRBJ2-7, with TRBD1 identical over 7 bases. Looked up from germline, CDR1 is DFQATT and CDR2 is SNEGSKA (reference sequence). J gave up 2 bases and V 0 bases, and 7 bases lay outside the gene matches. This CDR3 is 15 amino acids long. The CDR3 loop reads CSARDRAGGTYEQYF. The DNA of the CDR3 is TGCAGTGCTAGAGATAGGGCAGGGGGTACCTACGAGCAGTACTTC.

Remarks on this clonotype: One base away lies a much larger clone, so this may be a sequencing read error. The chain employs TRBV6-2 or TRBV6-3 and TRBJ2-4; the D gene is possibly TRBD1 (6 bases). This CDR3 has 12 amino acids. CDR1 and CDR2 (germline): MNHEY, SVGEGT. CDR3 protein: CTSSRGLGEQYF. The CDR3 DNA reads TGTACCAGCAGCAGGGGCCTAGGGGAGCAGTACTTC.

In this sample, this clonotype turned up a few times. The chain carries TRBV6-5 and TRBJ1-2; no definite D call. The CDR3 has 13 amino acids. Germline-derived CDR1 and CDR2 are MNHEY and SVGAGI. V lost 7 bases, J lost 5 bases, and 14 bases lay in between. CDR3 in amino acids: CASKEDLGYGYTF. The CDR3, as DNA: TGTGCCAGCAAGGAGGACCTCGGGTATGGCTACACCTTC.

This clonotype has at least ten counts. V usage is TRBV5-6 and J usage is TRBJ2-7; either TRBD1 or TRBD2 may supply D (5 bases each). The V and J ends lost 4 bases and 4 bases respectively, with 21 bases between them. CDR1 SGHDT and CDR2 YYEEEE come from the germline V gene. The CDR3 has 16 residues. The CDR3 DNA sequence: TGTGCCAGCAGCCAGTTAGGGGACCCGACCCTATACGAGCAGTACTTC. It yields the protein CASSQLGDPTLYEQYF.

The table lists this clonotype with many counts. CDR3 amino acids: CASSVGSWGSDTEAFF. CDR3 sequence (DNA): TGTGCCAGCAGCGTAGGAAGTTGGGGAAGCGACACTGAAGCTTTCTTT. The V and J genes are TRBV9 and TRBJ1-1; D remains ambiguous. This CDR3 region has 16 residues. The V end lost 0 bases, the J end lost 3 bases, and 15 bases lay between the germline ends. The V gene's germline CDR1 is SGDLS and CDR2 YYNGEE.

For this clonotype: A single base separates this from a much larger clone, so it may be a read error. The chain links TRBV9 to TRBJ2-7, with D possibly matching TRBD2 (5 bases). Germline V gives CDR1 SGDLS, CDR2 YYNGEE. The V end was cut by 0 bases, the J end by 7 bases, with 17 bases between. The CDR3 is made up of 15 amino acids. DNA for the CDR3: TGTGCCAGCAGCGTAGGGTCCGGGGTCCCCAATGAGCAGTACTTC. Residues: CASSVGSGVPNEQYF.

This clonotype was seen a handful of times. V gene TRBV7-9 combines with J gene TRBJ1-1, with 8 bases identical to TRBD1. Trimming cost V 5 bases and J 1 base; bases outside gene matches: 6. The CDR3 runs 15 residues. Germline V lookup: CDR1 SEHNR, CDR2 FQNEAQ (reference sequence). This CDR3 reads CASSPDRGTNTEAFF. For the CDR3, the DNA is TGTGCCAGCAGCCCCGACAGGGGTACGAACACTGAAGCTTTCTTT.

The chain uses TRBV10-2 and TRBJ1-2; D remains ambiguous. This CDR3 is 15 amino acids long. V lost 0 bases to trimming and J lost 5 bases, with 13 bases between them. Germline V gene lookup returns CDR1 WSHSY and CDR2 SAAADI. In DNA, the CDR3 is TGCGCCAGCAGTGAGTCAATGTTTGGATATTATGGCTACACCTTC. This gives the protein CASSESMFGYYGYTF.

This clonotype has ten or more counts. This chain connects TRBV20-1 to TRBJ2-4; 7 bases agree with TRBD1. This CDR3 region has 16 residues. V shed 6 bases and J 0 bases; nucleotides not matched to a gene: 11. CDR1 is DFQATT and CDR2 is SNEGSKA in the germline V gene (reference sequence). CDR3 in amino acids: CSARTGELLAKNIQYF. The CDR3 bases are TGCAGTGCGCGGACAGGCGAATTACTAGCCAAAAACATTCAGTACTTC.

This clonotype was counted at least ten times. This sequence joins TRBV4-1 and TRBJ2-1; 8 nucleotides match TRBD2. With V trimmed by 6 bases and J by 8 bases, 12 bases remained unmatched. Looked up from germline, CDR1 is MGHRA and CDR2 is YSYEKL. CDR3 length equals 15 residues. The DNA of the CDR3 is TGCGCCAGCAGTCTCGAGCGGGGGCGCTTAGATGAGCAGTTCTTC. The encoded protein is CASSLERGRLDEQFF.

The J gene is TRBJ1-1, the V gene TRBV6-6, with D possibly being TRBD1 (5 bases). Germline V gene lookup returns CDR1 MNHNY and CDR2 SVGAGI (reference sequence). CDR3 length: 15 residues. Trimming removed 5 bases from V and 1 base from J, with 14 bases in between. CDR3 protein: CASSGAWRRNTEAFF. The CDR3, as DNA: TGTGCCAGCAGTGGGGCGTGGAGGAGGAACACTGAAGCTTTCTTT.

CDR3 sequence reads: CASSRLWADISSYNEQFF. In nucleotides, the CDR3 is TGTGCCAGTAGTCGACTCTGGGCGGACATTAGCTCCTACAATGAGCAGTTCTTC. This chain uses TRBV12-3 or TRBV12-4 with TRBJ2-1, with a weak D call TRBD1 (5 bases). This CDR3 spans 18 amino acids. Trimming pared 9 bases from V and 0 bases from J, leaving 24 bases between.

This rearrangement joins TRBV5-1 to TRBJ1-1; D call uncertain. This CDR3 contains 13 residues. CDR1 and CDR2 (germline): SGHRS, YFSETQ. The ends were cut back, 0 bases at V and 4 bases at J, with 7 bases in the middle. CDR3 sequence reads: CASSLVFGTEAFF. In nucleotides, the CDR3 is TGCGCCAGCAGCTTGGTTTTCGGCACTGAAGCTTTCTTT.

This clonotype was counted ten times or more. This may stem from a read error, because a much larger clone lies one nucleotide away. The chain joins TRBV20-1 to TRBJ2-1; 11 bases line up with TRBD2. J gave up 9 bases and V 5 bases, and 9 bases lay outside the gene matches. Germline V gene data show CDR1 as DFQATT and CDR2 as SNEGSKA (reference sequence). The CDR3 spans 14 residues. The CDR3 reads CSAETSGVGGEQFF. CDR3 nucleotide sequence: TGCAGTGCTGAGACTAGCGGGGTGGGGGGTGAGCAGTTCTTC.

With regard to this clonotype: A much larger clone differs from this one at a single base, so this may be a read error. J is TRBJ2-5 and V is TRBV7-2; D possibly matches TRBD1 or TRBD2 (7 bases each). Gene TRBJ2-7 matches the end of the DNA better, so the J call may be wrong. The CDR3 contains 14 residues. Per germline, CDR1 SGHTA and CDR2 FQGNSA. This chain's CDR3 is CASSFARGGYEQYF. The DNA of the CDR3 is TGTGCCAGCAGCTTTGCCAGGGGGGGTTACGAGCAGTACTTC.

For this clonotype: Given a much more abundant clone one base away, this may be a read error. CDR3 coding DNA: TGTGCCAGCAGCACTATCGGGGGGCGGTTGAATGAGCAGTACTTC. Protein: CASSTIGGRLNEQYF. The rearrangement uses TRBV28 and TRBJ2-5; D might be TRBD2 (7 bases). The germline V gene encodes CDR1 MDHEN and CDR2 SYDVKM. The V end was cut by 6 bases, the J end by 11 bases, with 25 bases between. The CDR3 has 15 amino acids.

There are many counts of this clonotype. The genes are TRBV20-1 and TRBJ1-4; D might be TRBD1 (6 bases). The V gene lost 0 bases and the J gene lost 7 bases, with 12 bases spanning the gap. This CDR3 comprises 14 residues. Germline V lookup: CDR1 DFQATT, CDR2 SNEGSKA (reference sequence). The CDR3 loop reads CSARDPRGGEKLFF. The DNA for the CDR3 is TGCAGTGCTAGAGATCCCAGGGGTGGTGAAAAACTGTTTTTT.

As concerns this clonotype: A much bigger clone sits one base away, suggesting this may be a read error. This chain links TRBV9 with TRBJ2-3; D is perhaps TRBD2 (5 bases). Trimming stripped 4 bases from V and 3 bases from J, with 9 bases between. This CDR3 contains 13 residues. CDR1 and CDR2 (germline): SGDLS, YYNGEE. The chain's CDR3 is CASSQRGTDTQYF. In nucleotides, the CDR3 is TGTGCCAGCAGCCAACGGGGAACAGATACGCAGTATTTT.

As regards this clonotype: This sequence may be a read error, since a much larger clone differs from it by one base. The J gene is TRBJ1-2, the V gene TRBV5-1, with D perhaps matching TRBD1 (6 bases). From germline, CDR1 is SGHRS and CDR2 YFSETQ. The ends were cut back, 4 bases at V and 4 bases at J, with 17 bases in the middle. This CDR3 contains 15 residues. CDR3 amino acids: CASSQSKDRSYGYTF. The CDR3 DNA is TGCGCCAGCAGCCAGTCTAAAGACAGGAGCTATGGCTACACCTTC.

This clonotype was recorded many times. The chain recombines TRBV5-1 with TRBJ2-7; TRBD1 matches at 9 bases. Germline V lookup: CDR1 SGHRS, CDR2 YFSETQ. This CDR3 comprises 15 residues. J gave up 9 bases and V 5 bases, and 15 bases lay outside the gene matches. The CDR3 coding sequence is TGCGCCAGCAGAGAACCGGGACAGGGTTTACGAGGGCAGTACTTC. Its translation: CASREPGQGLRGQYF.

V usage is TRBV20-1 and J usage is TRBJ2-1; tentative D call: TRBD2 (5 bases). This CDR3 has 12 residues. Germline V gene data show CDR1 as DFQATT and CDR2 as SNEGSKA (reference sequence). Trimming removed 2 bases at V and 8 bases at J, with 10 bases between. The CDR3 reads CSARSGVDEQFF. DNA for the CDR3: TGCAGTGCTAGATCCGGGGTCGATGAGCAGTTCTTC.

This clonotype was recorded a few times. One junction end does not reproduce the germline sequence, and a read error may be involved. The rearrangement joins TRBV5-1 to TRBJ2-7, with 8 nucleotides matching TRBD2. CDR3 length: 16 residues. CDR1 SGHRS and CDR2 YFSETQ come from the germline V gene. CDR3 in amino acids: CASSLSSGTSLYGQYF. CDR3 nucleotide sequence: TGCGCCAGCAGCCTCAGCTCCGGGACTAGTTTATACGGGCAGTACTTC.

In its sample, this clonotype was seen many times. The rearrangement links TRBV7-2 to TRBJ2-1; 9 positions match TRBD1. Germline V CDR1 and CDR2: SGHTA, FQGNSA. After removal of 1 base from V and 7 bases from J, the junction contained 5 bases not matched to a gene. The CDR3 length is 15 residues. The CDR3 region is CASSLDGQGWNEQFF. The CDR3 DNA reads TGTGCCAGCAGCTTAGACGGACAGGGGTGGAATGAGCAGTTCTTC.

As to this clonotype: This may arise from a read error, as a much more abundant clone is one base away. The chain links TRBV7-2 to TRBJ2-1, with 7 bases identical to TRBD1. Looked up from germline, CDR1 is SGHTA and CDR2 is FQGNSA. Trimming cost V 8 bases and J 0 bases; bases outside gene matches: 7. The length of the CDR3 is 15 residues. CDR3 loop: CASGHDRASYNEQFF. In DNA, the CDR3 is TGTGCCAGCGGCCATGACAGGGCCTCCTACAATGAGCAGTTCTTC.

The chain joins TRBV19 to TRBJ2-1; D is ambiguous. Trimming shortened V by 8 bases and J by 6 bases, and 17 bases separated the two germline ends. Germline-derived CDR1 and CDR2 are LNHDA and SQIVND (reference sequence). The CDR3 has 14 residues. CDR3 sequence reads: CASSVGHLSNEQFF. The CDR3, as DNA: TGTGCCAGTTCAGTCGGGCACCTGAGCAATGAGCAGTTCTTC.

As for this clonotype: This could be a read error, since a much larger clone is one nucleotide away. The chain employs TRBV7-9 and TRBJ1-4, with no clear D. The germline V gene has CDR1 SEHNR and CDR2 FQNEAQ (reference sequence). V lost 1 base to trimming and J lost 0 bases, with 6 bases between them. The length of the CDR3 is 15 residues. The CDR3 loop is CASSLEGATNEKLFF. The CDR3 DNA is TGTGCCAGCAGCTTAGAGGGTGCAACTAATGAAAAACTGTTTTTT. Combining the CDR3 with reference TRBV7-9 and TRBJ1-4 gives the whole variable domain DTGVSQNPRHKITKRGQNVTFRCDPISEHNRLYWYRQTLGQGPEFLTYFQNEAQLEKSRLLSDRFSAERPKGSFSTLEIQRTEQGDSAMYLCASSLEGATNEKLFFGSGTQLSVL.

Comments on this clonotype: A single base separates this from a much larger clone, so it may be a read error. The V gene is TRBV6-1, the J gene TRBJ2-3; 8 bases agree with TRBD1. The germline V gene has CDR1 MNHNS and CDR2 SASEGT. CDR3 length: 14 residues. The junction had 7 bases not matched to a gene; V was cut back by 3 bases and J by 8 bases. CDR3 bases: TGTGCCAGCAGTGACAGGGGGCGAGCAGGTACGCAGTATTTT. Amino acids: CASSDRGRAGTQYF.